Sequencing of this T cell receptor beta chain was carried out in a study of regulatory T cells in long-lasting Graves disease. Findings and caveats of the study: Persistent disease preferred TRBV28, TRBJ1-2 and TRBJ2-5; new disease, TRBV20-1 and TRBJ2-1.

The CDR3 is 15 residues long. Germline V gene lookup returns CDR1 DFQATT and CDR2 SNEGSKA (reference sequence). On this clonotype: The target antigen is unknown. A read error may produce the germline difference seen at one junction end.

Through Arm-PCR of CDR3 regions and iRepertoire HTBI primers, TCR beta libraries were built. Using its own MiXCR run on the multiplex PCR reads, TCRdb lists one record per CDR3 protein. The table has around 450,000 distinct CDR3 sequences, 14% to 15% seen once. The time point: newly diagnosed GD, antithyroid drugs for less than 3 months. There was RNA extracted from PBMCs, and the TCR library was made from it. These records were also assigned to another study, of T cells in Graves' hyperthyroidism and ophthalmopathy. That report adds: The study left out patients who had uncontrolled infection, other autoimmune disease, pregnancy or lactation. Most clonotypes expanded in thyroid above 0.001 were likewise present in blood. Separating ophthalmopathy from stable hyperthyroidism was achieved by a 13 V-J model.

Sequencing was performed on peripheral blood mononuclear cells (PBMCs), taken at new diagnosis, from a patient treated with antithyroid drugs. This chain connects TRBV20-1 to TRBJ1-1; D may be TRBD1 (5 bases). The source of this sequence is a young woman with Graves disease. CDR3 region: CSTRDQAGWDTEAFF. In DNA, the CDR3 is TGCAGTACTAGAGATCAGGCAGGGTGGGACACTGAAGCTTTCTTT.